This T cell receptor beta chain was captured by sequencing in a study of cytomegalovirus exposure and HLA in healthy donors. Regarding this clone: Its antigen is as yet unknown.

Findings of the study overall: In an earlier analysis, about 87% or about 30%: the productive usage of most TCR beta V segments. Association with HLA alleles at 0.05 false discovery rate was found for 15,000 to 20,000 TCR beta sequences in a later analysis. The authors enumerated over 150 TCR beta chains as linked to cytomegalovirus. One cluster of highly shared sequence variants probably arose as a sequencing artifact.

Primers for the PCR totalled 60 Vbeta and 13 Jbeta. The repertoire was sequenced with immunoSEQ multiplex PCR; TCRdb's copy has only in-frame clones and lacks some. This table holds about 150,000 clones, roughly 77% found once. Germline values: CDR1 MNHEY, CDR2 SVGAGI. V shed 2 bases and J 1 base; nucleotides not matched to a gene: 7. This CDR3 is 16 amino acids long. The TCR was taken from a man aged 25-45 years in good health and CMV-seropositive. The chain has TRBV6-5 and TRBJ1-1; 7 nucleotides match TRBD1. Input material: PBMCs. The CDR3 coding sequence is TGTGCCAGCAGTTACAGCCCGGGACAGTCGAACACTGAAGCTTTCTTT. This sequence encodes CASSYSPGQSNTEAFF.